Below, 23 T cell receptor beta chains from the same sample are listed, as sequenced in a study of T cell repertoires in cytomegalovirus infection. TCRdb reprocessed the reads with MiXCR, giving one entry per CDR3 protein. The sample has some 390,000 distinct CDR3 sequences; 18% are singletons. Sequenced input: PBMCs. The receptors were gathered from a human donor in good health (CMV status not recorded). Some clones in this sample may be carry-over from other donors' samples.

The chain combines TRBV6-2 or TRBV6-3 with TRBJ1-2, with D perhaps TRBD1 (5 bases). Germline values: CDR1 MNHEY, CDR2 SVGEGT. CDR3 length equals 14 residues. V shed 2 bases and J shed 3 bases, with 10 bases lying between them. The CDR3 spells CASSYDREDYGYTF. In nucleotides, the CDR3 is TGTGCCAGCAGTTACGACAGAGAAGACTATGGCTACACCTTC.

The V and J genes are TRBV6-2 or TRBV6-3 and TRBJ2-7; 7 positions match TRBD1. CDR1 and CDR2 from the germline V gene are MNHEY and SVGEGT. The CDR3 is made up of 12 amino acids. Losses at the gene ends were 10 bases for V and 2 bases for J; bases not matched to a gene: 5. For the CDR3, the DNA is TGTGCCACCCGGACAGGAGCCTACGAGCAGTACTTC. Its protein product is CATRTGAYEQYF.

This clonotype came up a few times. The gene calls are TRBV23-1 and TRBJ2-4; a possible D gene is TRBD1 (6 bases). TRBV23-1 is recorded as an ORF, its role being uncertain. The V end lost 8 bases, the J end lost 4 bases, and 24 bases lay between the germline ends. The CDR3 length is 17 residues. CDR3 in DNA: TGCGCCAGCCTCGCCCCCCGGAGGACAGCTGGAAAAAACATTCAGTACTTC. Translation gives CASLAPRRTAGKNIQYF.

In regard to this clonotype: With a much larger clone just one base away, this may be a read error. V usage is TRBV7-2 and J usage is TRBJ2-3; D may be TRBD1 or TRBD2 (5 bases each). The CDR3 loop spans 12 amino acids. Germline assignment: CDR1 SGHTA and CDR2 FQGNSA. The CDR3 nucleotides read TGTGCCAGCAGCAAAAGGGGAGATATGCAGTATTTT. Residues: CASSKRGDMQYF.

The V gene is TRBV6-5, the J gene TRBJ1-1; weak D call: TRBD1 (6 bases). Trimming pared 4 bases from V and 1 base from J, leaving 19 bases between. This CDR3 contains 17 residues. The germline V gene has CDR1 MNHEY and CDR2 SVGAGI. The CDR3 sequence: CASSSRTHQGWNTEAFF. CDR3 DNA sequence: TGTGCCAGCAGTTCGCGGACCCACCAGGGGTGGAACACTGAAGCTTTCTTT.

The rearrangement uses TRBV24-1 and TRBJ2-5; TRBD1 aligns across 8 bases. CDR3 length: 13 amino acids. Germline loops: CDR1 KGHDR, CDR2 SFDVKD. With V trimmed by 4 bases and J by 4 bases, 1 base remained unmatched. Written as DNA, the CDR3 is TGTGCCACCAGTGACAGGGGGCGAGAGACCCAGTACTTC. Encoded protein: CATSDRGRETQYF.

This clonotype was observed a handful of times. The chain couples TRBV7-9 to TRBJ1-5; D not certain. CDR1 and CDR2 (germline): SEHNR, FQNEAQ (reference sequence). This CDR3 has 15 amino acids. Between the trimmed V and J ends, which lost 0 bases and 6 bases, there was a span of 12 bases. This CDR3 is CASSLAEEFGQPQHF. DNA of the CDR3: TGTGCCAGCAGCTTAGCGGAGGAGTTTGGTCAGCCCCAGCATTTT.

The chain employs TRBV7-8 and TRBJ1-1; D gene uncertain. Trimming took off 3 bases at V and 4 bases at J, with 12 bases between the two ends. CDR1 is SGHVS, CDR2 FQNEAQ, per germline. This CDR3 region has 14 residues. The chain's CDR3 is CASSFSTVGTEAFF. The CDR3 DNA reads TGTGCCAGCAGCTTTAGTACAGTGGGCACTGAAGCTTTCTTT.

The genes are TRBV10-3 and TRBJ2-3, with TRBD2 as a possible D gene (5 bases). This CDR3 spans 14 amino acids. The V end lost 4 bases, the J end lost 6 bases, and 14 bases lay between the germline ends. Per germline, CDR1 ENHRY and CDR2 SYGVKD. The CDR3: CAISVVGIADTQYF. The DNA for the CDR3 is TGTGCCATCAGTGTTGTGGGAATAGCGGATACGCAGTATTTT.

The chain is built from TRBV18 and TRBJ1-3; D not certain. Germline V gene data show CDR1 as KGHSH and CDR2 as LQKENI. V lost 5 bases and J 2 bases, leaving 16 bases between the germline ends. This CDR3 comprises 16 residues. The CDR3 DNA follows: TGTGCCAGCTCAACCACCCCCGTTACAGCTGGAAACACCATATATTTT. The encoded protein is CASSTTPVTAGNTIYF.

As regards this clonotype: It may be a read error: a sequence one base away is much more abundant. The chain combines TRBV5-1 with TRBJ1-6; D remains unclear. This CDR3 is 16 amino acids long. V dropped 1 base and J dropped 10 bases, with 18 bases sitting between them. Germline V gene sequence: CDR1 SGHRS, CDR2 YFSETQ. CDR3 nucleotide sequence: TGCGCCAGCAGCTTGCAGGCAGGCAGGCTGAACTCACCCCTCCACTTT. It codes for CASSLQAGRLNSPLHF.

This clonotype showed up just a few times. The rearrangement links TRBV4-3 to TRBJ2-7, with 10 bases fitting TRBD2. The CDR3 consists of 18 residues. CDR1 and CDR2 from the germline V gene are LGHNA and YSLEER. V shed 0 bases and J 2 bases; nucleotides not matched to a gene: 10. CDR3 DNA: TGCGCCAGCAGCCAAGATTTGGGGGGGACTAGCGTAACCTACGAGCAGTACTTC. Residues: CASSQDLGGTSVTYEQYF.

This chain links TRBV3-1 with TRBJ1-6; no reliable D call. Trimming left V 8 bases short and J 0 bases short, with 8 bases between. Germline V gene lookup returns CDR1 LGHDT and CDR2 YNNKEL (reference sequence). This CDR3 has 14 amino acids. CDR3 sequence reads: CASSGSSYNSPLHF. CDR3 coding DNA: TGTGCCAGCTCAGGAAGCTCCTATAATTCACCCCTCCACTTT.

This sequence joins TRBV7-2 and TRBJ2-1; 12 nucleotides match TRBD2. The junction had 21 bases not matched to a gene; V was cut back by 5 bases and J by 1 base. The germline gives CDR1 SGHTA, CDR2 FQGNSA. This CDR3 is 22 amino acids long. In nucleotides, the CDR3 is TGTGCCAGCAGCCTGCCGGGGGGACTAGCGGGCGCTAAGGTAGGGTCCTACAATGAGCAGTTCTTC. It encodes CASSLPGGLAGAKVGSYNEQFF. Complete variable domain (other parts from reference TRBV7-2 and TRBJ2-1): GAGVSQSPSNKVTEKGKDVELRCDPISGHTALYWYRQSLGQGLEFLIYFQGNSAPDKSGLPSDRFSAERTGGSVSTLTIQRTQQEDSAVYLCASSLPGGLAGAKVGSYNEQFFGPGTRLTVL.

A remark on this clonotype: One end of the junction does not line up with germline, which may come from a read error. V and J are TRBV10-3 and TRBJ2-1; either TRBD1 or TRBD2 may supply D (6 bases each). CDR3 length equals 15 residues. CDR1 ENHRY and CDR2 SYGVKD come from the germline V gene. In DNA, the CDR3 is TGTGCCATCAGTGAGTCGATCGGGGGCGTTAGTGAGCAGCTCTTC. This gives the protein CAISESIGGVSEQLF.

This clonotype has only a few counts. The V call is TRBV19, the J call TRBJ2-4, with D maybe TRBD1 (6 bases). The ends were cut back, 1 base at V and 4 bases at J, with 14 bases in the middle. The germline CDR1 and CDR2 sequences are LNHDA and SQIVND (reference sequence). The CDR3 is 16 amino acids. CDR3 in amino acids: CASSIVGQAGKNIQYF. The DNA for the CDR3 is TGTGCCAGTAGTATAGTGGGACAAGCCGGAAAAAACATTCAGTACTTC.

This clonotype has at least ten counts. This chain joins TRBV7-2 and TRBJ2-7; 11 positions match TRBD2. The length of the CDR3 is 17 residues. The J segment lost 0 bases and the V segment lost 3 bases, leaving 7 bases of the junction unmatched. Germline V CDR1 and CDR2: SGHTA, FQGNSA. The CDR3 DNA reads as TGTGCCAGCAGCTTTCGACTAGCGGGGCTTGCCTCCTACGAGCAGTACTTC. It specifies CASSFRLAGLASYEQYF.

Only a few counts were recorded for this clonotype. V gene TRBV20-1 combines with J gene TRBJ2-5, with D perhaps TRBD1 (6 bases). Trimming stripped 8 bases from V and 0 bases from J, with 10 bases between. Germline V lookup: CDR1 DFQATT, CDR2 SNEGSKA (reference sequence). The CDR3 has 12 residues. The CDR3 spells CSTRGHQETQYF. For the CDR3, the DNA is TGCAGTACCAGGGGCCACCAAGAGACCCAGTACTTC.

This clonotype was seen many times. The CDR3 DNA reads TGCGCCAGCAGCGCCGACGAGACAGGCACGGGAGGAGGCTACACCTTC. This codes for CASSADETGTGGGYTF. The rearrangement links TRBV5-1 to TRBJ1-2; D might be TRBD1 (6 bases). From germline, CDR1 is SGHRS and CDR2 YFSETQ. CDR3 length: 16 residues. The V end was cut by 4 bases, the J end by 8 bases, with 24 bases between.

This clonotype showed up just once. The chain recombines TRBV12-3 or TRBV12-4 with TRBJ2-1, with 7 positions matching TRBD2. The junction had 11 bases not matched to a gene; V was cut back by 6 bases and J by 9 bases. The length of the CDR3 is 14 residues. CDR3 sequence reads: CASRGRTSRGEQFF. CDR3 in DNA: TGTGCCAGCAGGGGTCGGACTAGTCGTGGTGAGCAGTTCTTC.

The gene calls are TRBV7-6 and TRBJ2-5; 14 nucleotides line up with TRBD2. V shed 3 bases, J shed 3 bases, and the junction held 6 bases outside the gene matches. Per the germline V gene, CDR1 is SGHVS and CDR2 is FNYEAQ. The CDR3 sequence is 17 residues long. CDR3: CASSFGTSGRDKETQYF. CDR3 sequence (DNA): TGTGCCAGCAGCTTTGGGACTAGCGGGAGAGATAAAGAGACCCAGTACTTC.

The rearrangement uses TRBV6-1 and TRBJ2-7, with TRBD1 matching over 8 bases. The trim removed 6 bases at V and 5 bases at J, leaving 6 bases unmatched. This CDR3 spans 13 amino acids. CDR1 MNHNS and CDR2 SASEGT come from the germline V gene. CDR3 sequence: CASSRDRLNEQYF. The DNA for the CDR3 is TGTGCCAGCAGCAGGGACAGGTTGAACGAGCAGTACTTC.

The table lists this clonotype with many counts. V usage is TRBV7-2 and J usage is TRBJ2-7; D not certain. Germline assignment: CDR1 SGHTA and CDR2 FQGNSA. V was pared by 1 base and J by 7 bases, with 20 bases between. The CDR3 totals 16 residues. In DNA form, the CDR3 reads TGTGCCAGCAGCTTAGATCCCGGACCTACTCTGGGGGAGCAGTACTTC. This translates into CASSLDPGPTLGEQYF.